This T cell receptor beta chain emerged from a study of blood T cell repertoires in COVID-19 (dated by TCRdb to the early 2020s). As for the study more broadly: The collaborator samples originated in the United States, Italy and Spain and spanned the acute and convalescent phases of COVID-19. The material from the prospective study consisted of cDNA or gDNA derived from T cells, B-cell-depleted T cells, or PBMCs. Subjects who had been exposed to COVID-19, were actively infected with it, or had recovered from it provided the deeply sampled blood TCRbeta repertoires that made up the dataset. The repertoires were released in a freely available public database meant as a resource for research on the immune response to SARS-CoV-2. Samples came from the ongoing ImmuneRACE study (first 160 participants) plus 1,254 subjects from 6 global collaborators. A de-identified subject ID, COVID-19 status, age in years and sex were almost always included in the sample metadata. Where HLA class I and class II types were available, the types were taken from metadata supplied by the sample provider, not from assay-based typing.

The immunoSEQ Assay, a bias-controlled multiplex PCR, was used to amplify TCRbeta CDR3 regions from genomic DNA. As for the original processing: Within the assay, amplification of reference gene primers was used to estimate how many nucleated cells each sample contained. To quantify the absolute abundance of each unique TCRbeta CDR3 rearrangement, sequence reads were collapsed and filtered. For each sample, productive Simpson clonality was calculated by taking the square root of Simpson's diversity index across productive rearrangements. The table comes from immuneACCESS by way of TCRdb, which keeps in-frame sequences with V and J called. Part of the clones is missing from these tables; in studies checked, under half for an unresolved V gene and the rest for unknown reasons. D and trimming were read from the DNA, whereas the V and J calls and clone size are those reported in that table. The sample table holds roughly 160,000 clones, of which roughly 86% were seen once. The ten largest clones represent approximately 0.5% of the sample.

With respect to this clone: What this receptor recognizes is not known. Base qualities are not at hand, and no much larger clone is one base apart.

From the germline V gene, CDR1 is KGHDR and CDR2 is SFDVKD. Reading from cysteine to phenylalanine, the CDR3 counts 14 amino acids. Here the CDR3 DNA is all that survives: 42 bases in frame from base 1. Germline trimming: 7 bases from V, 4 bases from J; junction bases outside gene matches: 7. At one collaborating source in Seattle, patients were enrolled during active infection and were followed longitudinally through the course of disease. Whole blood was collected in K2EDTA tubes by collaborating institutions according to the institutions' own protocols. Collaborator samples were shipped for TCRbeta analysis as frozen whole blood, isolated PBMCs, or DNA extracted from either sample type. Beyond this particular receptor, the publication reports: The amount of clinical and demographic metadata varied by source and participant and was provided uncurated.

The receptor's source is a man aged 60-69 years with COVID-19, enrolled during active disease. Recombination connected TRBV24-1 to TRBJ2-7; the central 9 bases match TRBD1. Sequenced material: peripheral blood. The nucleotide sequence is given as TGTGCCACCAGAGAAGACAGGGGGATGTACGAGCAGTACTTC. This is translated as CATREDRGMYEQYF.